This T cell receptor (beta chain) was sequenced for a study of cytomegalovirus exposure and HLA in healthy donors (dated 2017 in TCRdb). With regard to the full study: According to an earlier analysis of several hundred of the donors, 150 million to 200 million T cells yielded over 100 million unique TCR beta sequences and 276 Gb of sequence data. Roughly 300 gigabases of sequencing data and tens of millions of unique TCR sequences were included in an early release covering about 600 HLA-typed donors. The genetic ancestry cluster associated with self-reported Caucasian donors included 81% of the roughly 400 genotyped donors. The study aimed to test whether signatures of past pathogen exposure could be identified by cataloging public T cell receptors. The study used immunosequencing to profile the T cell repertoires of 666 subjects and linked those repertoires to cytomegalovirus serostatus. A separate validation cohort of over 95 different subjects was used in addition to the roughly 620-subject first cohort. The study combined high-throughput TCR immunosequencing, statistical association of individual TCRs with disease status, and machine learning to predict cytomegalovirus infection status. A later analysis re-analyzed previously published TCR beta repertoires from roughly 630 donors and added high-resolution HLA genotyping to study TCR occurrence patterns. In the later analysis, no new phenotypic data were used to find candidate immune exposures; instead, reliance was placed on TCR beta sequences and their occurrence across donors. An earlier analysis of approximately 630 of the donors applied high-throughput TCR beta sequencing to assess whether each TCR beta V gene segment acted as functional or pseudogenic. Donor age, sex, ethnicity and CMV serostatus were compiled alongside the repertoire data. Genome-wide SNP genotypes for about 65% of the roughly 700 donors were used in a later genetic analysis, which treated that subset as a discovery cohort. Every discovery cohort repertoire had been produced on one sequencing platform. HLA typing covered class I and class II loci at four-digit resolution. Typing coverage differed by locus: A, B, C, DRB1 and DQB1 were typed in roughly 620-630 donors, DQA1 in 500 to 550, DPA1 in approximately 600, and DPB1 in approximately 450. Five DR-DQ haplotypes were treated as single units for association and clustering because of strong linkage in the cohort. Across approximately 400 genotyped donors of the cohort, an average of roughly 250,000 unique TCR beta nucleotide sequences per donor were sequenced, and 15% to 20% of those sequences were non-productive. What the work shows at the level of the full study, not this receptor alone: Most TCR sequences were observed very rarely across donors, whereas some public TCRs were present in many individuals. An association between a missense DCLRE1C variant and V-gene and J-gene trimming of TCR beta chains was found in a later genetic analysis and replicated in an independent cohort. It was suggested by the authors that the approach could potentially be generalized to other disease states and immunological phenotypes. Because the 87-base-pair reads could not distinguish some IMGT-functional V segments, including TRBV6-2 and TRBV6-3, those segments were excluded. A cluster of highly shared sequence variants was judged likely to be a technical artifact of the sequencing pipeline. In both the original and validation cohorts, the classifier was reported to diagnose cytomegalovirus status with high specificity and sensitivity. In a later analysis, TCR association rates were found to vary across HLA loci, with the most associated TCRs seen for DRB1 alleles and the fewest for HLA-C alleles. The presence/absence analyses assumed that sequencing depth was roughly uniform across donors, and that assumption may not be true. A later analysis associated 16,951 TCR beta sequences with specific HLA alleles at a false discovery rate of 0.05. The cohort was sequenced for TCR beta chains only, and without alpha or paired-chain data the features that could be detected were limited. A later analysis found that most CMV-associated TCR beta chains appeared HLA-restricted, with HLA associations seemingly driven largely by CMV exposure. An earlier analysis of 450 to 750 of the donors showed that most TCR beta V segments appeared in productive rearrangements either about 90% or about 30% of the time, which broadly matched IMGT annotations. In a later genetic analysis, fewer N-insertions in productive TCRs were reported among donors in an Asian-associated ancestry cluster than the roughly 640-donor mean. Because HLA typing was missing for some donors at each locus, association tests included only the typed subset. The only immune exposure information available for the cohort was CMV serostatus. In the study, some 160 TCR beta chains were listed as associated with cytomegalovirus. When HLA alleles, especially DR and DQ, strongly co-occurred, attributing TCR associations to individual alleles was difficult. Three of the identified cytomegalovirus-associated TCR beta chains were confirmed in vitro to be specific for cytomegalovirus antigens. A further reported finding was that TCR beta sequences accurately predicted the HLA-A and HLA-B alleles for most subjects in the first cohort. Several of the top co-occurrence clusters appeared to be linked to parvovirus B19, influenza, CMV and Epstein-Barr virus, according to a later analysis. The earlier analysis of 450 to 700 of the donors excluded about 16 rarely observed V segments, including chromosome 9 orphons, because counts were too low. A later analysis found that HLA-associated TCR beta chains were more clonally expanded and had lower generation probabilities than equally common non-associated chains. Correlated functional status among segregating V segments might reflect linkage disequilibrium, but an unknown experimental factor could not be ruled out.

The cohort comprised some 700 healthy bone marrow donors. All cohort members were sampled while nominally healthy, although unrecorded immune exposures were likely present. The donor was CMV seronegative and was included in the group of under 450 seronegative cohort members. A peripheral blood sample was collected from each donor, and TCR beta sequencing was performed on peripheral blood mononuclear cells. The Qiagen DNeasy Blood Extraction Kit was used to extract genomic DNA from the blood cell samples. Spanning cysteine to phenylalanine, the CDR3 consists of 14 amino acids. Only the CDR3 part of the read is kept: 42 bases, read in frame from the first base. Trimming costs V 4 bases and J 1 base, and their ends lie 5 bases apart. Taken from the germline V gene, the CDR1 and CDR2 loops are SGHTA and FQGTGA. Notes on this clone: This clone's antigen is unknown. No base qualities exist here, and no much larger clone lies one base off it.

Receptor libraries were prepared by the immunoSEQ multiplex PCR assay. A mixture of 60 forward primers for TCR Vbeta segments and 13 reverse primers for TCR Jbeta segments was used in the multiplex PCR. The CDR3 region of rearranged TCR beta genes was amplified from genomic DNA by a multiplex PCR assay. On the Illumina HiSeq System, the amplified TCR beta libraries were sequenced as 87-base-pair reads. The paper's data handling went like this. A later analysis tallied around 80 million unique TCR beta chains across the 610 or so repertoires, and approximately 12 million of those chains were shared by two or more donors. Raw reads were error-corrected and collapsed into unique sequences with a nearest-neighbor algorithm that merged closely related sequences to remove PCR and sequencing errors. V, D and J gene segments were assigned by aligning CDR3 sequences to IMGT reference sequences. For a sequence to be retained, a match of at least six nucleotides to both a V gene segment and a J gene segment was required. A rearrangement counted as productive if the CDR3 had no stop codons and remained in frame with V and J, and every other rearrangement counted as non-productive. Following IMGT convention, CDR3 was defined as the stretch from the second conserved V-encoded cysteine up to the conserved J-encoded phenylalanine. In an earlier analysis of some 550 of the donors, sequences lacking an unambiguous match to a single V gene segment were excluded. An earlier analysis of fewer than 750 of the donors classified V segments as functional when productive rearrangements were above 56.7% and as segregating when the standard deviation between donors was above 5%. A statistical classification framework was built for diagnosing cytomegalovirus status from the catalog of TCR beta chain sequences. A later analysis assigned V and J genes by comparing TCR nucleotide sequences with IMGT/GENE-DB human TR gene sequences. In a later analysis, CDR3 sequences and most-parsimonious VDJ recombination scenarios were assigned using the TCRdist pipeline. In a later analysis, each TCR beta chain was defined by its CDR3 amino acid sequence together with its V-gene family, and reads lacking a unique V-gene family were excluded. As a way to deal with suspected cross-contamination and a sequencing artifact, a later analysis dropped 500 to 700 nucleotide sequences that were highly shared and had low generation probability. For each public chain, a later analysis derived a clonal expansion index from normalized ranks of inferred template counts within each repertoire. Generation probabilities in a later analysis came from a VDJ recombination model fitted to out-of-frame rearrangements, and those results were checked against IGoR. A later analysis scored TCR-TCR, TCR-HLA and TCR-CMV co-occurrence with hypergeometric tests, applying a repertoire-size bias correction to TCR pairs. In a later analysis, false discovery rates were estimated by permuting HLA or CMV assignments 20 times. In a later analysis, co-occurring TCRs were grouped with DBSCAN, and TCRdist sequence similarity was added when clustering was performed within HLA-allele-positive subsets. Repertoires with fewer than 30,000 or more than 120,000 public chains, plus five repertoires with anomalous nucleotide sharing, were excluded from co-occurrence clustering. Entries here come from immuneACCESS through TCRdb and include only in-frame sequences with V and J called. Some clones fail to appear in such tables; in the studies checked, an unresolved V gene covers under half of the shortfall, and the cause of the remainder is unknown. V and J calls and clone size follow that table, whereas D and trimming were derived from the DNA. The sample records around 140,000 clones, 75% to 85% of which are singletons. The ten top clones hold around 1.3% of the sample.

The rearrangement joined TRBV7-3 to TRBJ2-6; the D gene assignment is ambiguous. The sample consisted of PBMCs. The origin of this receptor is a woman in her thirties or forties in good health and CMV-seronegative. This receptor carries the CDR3 CASSSSSGANVLTF. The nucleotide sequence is TGTGCCAGCAGCTCCTCTTCTGGGGCCAACGTCCTGACTTTC.